This T cell receptor (beta chain) is drawn from a study of T cell repertoires in cytomegalovirus infection. Study-wide context: Well-studied HLA-B-restricted CMV epitopes were used in the study alongside recently identified HLA-C-restricted ones. Public TCR beta signatures indicated both CMV infection and matching HLA type. General study points: Summed public TCR beta family frequency identified CMV carriers bearing the relevant HLA.

A single record per CDR3 protein comes from TCRdb applying MiXCR to the reads. The sample records 110,000 to 150,000 distinct CDR3 sequences, more than 25% being singletons. With regard to this clonotype: Its target is unknown.

V was trimmed by 5 bases and J by 0 bases, leaving 19 bases between them. The CDR3 runs 17 residues. Germline assignment: CDR1 LNHDA and CDR2 SQIVND (reference sequence). The sample here was CD8+ T cells from cultured PBMCs, taken from culture after CMV antigen stimulation. The chain links TRBV19 to TRBJ1-1; D ambiguous. The receptor comes from a human donor in good health (CMV status not recorded). Some clones in this sample may be carry-over from other donors' samples. Here the CDR3 DNA reads TGTGCCAGTAGTCCCCCATGGGCGCCCGACATGAACACTGAAGCTTTCTTT. Protein product: CASSPPWAPDMNTEAFF. The entire variable domain, with the rest obtained from reference TRBV19 and TRBJ1-1, is as follows: DGGITQSPKYLFRKEGQNVTLSCEQNLNHDAMYWYRQDPGQGLRLIYYSQIVNDFQKGDIAEGYSVSREKKESFPLTVTSAQKNPTAFYLCASSPPWAPDMNTEAFFGQGTRLTVV.